These 21 T cell receptor beta chains were all obtained from the same sample, sequenced in a study of CD8+ T cells in alopecia areata. RNA extraction was followed by reverse transcription into cDNA, which acted as the sequencing template. The method was immunoSEQ multiplex PCR; TCRdb's version includes in-frame clones alone and lacks a portion of them. This table holds 95,000 to 100,000 clones, roughly 64% found once. Treatment meaning: oral pan-JAK inhibitor, 5-10 mg twice daily. Sequenced here: CD8+ T cells sorted from blood, sampled at week 4, from a patient treated with tofacitinib. These TCRs come from a human donor with alopecia areata.

This clone was seen a single time. The genes are TRBV4-3 and TRBJ2-2; D ambiguous. Germline CDR1 and CDR2: LGHNA and YSLEER. This CDR3 spans 12 amino acids. The DNA for the CDR3 is TGCGCAACAGTCGCGAACACCGGGGAGCTGTTTTTT. It codes for CATVANTGELFF.

The chain is built from TRBV6-5 and TRBJ2-7; a possible D gene is TRBD2 (5 bases). V was clipped by 4 bases and J by 6 bases, with 10 bases between them. CDR3 length: 12 residues. The germline V gene has CDR1 MNHEY and CDR2 SVGAGI. This chain's CDR3 is CASSFGIPEQYF. The CDR3 DNA reads as TGTGCCAGCAGTTTCGGGATCCCCGAGCAGTACTTC.

CDR3 loop: CASSLDGIGYNEQFF. CDR3 in DNA: TGTGCCAGCAGCTTAGACGGTATTGGGTACAATGAGCAGTTCTTC. The rearrangement links TRBV7-2 to TRBJ2-1; D remains ambiguous. The germline V gene encodes CDR1 SGHTA and CDR2 FQGNSA. V lost 1 base and J 4 bases, leaving 11 bases between the germline ends. This CDR3 has 15 amino acids. Variable domain in full (rest from reference TRBV7-2 and TRBJ2-1): GAGVSQSPSNKVTEKGKDVELRCDPISGHTALYWYRQSLGQGLEFLIYFQGNSAPDKSGLPSDRFSAERTGGSVSTLTIQRTQQEDSAVYLCASSLDGIGYNEQFFGPGTRLTVL.

J is TRBJ2-7 and V is TRBV11-2; unclear D gene. Germline CDR1 is SGHAT and CDR2 is FQNNGV. The V end lost 1 base, the J end lost 3 bases, and 19 bases lay between the germline ends. This CDR3 region has 17 residues. CDR3 sequence reads: CASSLVRGRQAFYEQYF. As DNA, the CDR3 is TGTGCCAGCAGCTTAGTTCGTGGACGCCAGGCGTTCTACGAGCAGTACTTC.

The J gene is TRBJ1-4, the V gene TRBV4-1; D remains ambiguous. V was shortened by 0 bases and J by 6 bases, with 8 bases between the two germline ends. This CDR3 comprises 14 residues. Germline values: CDR1 MGHRA, CDR2 YSYEKL. CDR3 coding DNA: TGCGCCAGCAGCCAAGATTTGTCGGATGAAAAACTGTTTTTT. As protein: CASSQDLSDEKLFF.

This chain joins TRBV2 and TRBJ1-1, with a tentative D call TRBD1 (5 bases). This CDR3 has 15 residues. V shed 3 bases and J shed 1 base, with 12 bases lying between them. The V gene's germline CDR1 is SNHLY and CDR2 FYNNEI. CDR3: CASSDRVQGNTEAFF. The CDR3 region has the DNA TGTGCCAGCAGTGACAGGGTTCAAGGGAACACTGAAGCTTTCTTT.

The rearrangement links TRBV29-1 to TRBJ2-7; TRBD1 aligns across 7 bases. CDR3 length: 13 amino acids. Germline V gene data show CDR1 as SQVTM and CDR2 as ANQGSEA. J lost 5 bases, V lost 6 bases, and 10 bases had no gene match. The CDR3 protein is CSVVLTGSNEQYF. CDR3 nucleotides: TGCAGCGTGGTTTTGACAGGGAGTAACGAGCAGTACTTC.

The gene calls are TRBV27 and TRBJ2-5; no reliable D call. CDR3 length: 14 amino acids. Between the trimmed V and J ends, which lost 5 bases and 4 bases, there was a span of 14 bases. Germline assignment: CDR1 MNHEY and CDR2 SMNVEV (reference sequence). The CDR3 loop reads CASSVLFTGETQYF. For the CDR3, the DNA is TGTGCCAGCAGTGTACTCTTTACCGGAGAGACCCAGTACTTC.

CDR3 in amino acids: CASSPGQGSNIQYF. In nucleotides, the CDR3 is TGTGCCAGCAGCCCCGGACAGGGATCAAACATTCAGTACTTC. The chain is built from TRBV7-9 and TRBJ2-4; 8 bases line up with TRBD1. The CDR3 totals 14 residues. Losses at the gene ends were 5 bases for V and 6 bases for J; bases not matched to a gene: 6. The germline V gene encodes CDR1 SEHNR and CDR2 FQNEAQ (reference sequence).

The chain joins TRBV5-6 to TRBJ2-1; D is ambiguous. The V and J ends lost 1 base and 5 bases respectively, with 4 bases between them. The CDR3 loop spans 12 amino acids. Germline V gene lookup returns CDR1 SGHDT and CDR2 YYEEEE. This chain's CDR3 is CASSLSNNEQFF. The CDR3 bases are TGTGCCAGCAGCTTGTCCAACAATGAGCAGTTCTTC.

The chain couples TRBV2 to TRBJ1-5; 8 bases map to TRBD1. With V trimmed by 6 bases and J by 6 bases, 10 bases remained unmatched. Germline V CDR1 and CDR2: SNHLY, FYNNEI. The CDR3 runs 15 residues. CDR3 residues: CASRDSQGTGQPQHF. The CDR3 DNA reads TGTGCCAGCAGAGATTCACAGGGGACAGGTCAGCCCCAGCATTTT.

The rearrangement uses TRBV29-1 and TRBJ2-1, with unresolved D. CDR3 size: 13 residues. The germline V gene has CDR1 SQVTM and CDR2 ANQGSEA. CDR3 DNA: TGCAGTGCTATACAAAGCTCCTACAATGAGCAGTTCTTC. Translating it yields CSAIQSSYNEQFF.

The chain is built from TRBV2 and TRBJ2-7; D ambiguous. This CDR3 has 13 residues. The V end was cut by 8 bases, the J end by 0 bases, with 11 bases between. Germline CDR1 SNHLY, CDR2 FYNNEI. CDR3 residues: CASAELFSYEQYF. DNA of the CDR3: TGTGCCAGCGCAGAACTGTTCTCCTACGAGCAGTACTTC.

This clone occurred a few times. V is TRBV27 and J is TRBJ1-2, with D maybe TRBD1 (5 bases). The CDR3 contains 14 residues. The germline V and J ends were trimmed by 7 bases and 5 bases, with 17 bases remaining between them. The germline V gene has CDR1 MNHEY and CDR2 SMNVEV (reference sequence). The DNA for the CDR3 is TGTGCCAGCACTCCGGGGGGACGAGGGTATGGCTACACCTTC. Its translation is CASTPGGRGYGYTF.

This chain's CDR3 is CASSQVKAGTGELGNSPLHF. In DNA form, the CDR3 reads TGCGCCAGCAGCCAAGTAAAAGCCGGGACAGGGGAATTGGGTAATTCACCCCTCCACTTT. The rearrangement joins TRBV4-1 to TRBJ1-6, with 10 nucleotides matching TRBD1. Germline values: CDR1 MGHRA, CDR2 YSYEKL. The CDR3 consists of 20 residues. V shed 1 base, J shed 6 bases, and the junction held 15 bases outside the gene matches.

This clone was counted between two and nine times. The chain uses TRBV2 and TRBJ2-3; D possibly matches TRBD1 or TRBD2 (5 bases each). The CDR3 runs to 15 residues. Looked up from germline, CDR1 is SNHLY and CDR2 is FYNNEI. V was shortened by 8 bases and J by 1 base, with 16 bases between the two germline ends. The CDR3 DNA sequence: TGTGCCAGCGCCCCAATCGGGGACGGCACAGATACGCAGTATTTT. Translated, it gives CASAPIGDGTDTQYF.

The chain has TRBV9 and TRBJ1-3; D not certain. The CDR3 contains 15 residues. V was pared by 3 bases and J by 2 bases, with 12 bases between. The V gene's germline CDR1 is SGDLS and CDR2 YYNGEE. CDR3 amino acids: CASSDFGSTGNTIYF. The CDR3 DNA sequence: TGTGCCAGCAGCGACTTCGGGAGTACTGGAAACACCATATATTTT.

This clone is a singleton in its sample. This chain links TRBV5-6 with TRBJ2-2; 7 nucleotides agree with TRBD2. The CDR3 runs 16 residues. Trimming removed 4 bases from V and 3 bases from J; junction bases left unmatched: 9. The V gene's germline CDR1 is SGHDT and CDR2 YYEEEE. CDR3 sequence: CASSLIVRGDTGELFF. For the CDR3, the DNA is TGTGCCAGCAGCCTCATTGTTCGGGGGGACACCGGGGAGCTGTTTTTT. The whole variable domain, remainder taken from reference TRBV5-6 and TRBJ2-2, is DAGVTQSPTHLIKTRGQQVTLRCSPKSGHDTVSWYQQALGQGPQFIFQYYEEEERQRGNFPDRFSGHQFPNYSSELNVNALLLGDSALYLCASSLIVRGDTGELFFGEGSRLTVL.

The V and J genes are TRBV25-1 and TRBJ2-5; the D gene is possibly TRBD1 (6 bases). Germline CDR1 reads MGHDK; CDR2 reads SYGVNS. The CDR3 runs 12 residues. Deletions cut 6 bases from V and 5 bases from J, with 10 bases between. The CDR3 loop reads CASRGQGETQYF. CDR3 DNA sequence: TGTGCCAGCAGGGGGCAGGGGGAGACCCAGTACTTC.

This rearrangement joins TRBV25-1 to TRBJ1-2; 8 bases line up with TRBD1. This CDR3 is built from 15 residues. Germline trimming cut 6 bases from V and 6 bases from J; bases unmatched to any gene: 12. Germline V gives CDR1 MGHDK, CDR2 SYGVNS. CDR3 in amino acids: CASSPGQGSLDGYTF. The CDR3 bases are TGTGCCAGCAGCCCAGGACAGGGCTCGCTCGATGGCTACACCTTC.

This chain links TRBV29-1 with TRBJ2-1, with 9 nucleotides matching TRBD2. Germline CDR1 and CDR2: SQVTM and ANQGSEA. The CDR3 is 16 residues long. Trimming at V came to 1 base and at J to 4 bases, leaving 8 bases not matched to a gene. CDR3 region: CSVEGPSGETYNEQFF. CDR3 sequence (DNA): TGCAGCGTTGAAGGCCCTAGCGGGGAGACGTACAATGAGCAGTTCTTC.